This paragraph covers one TCR beta chain sequence. Its antigen is not known. The data belong to a study of blood T cells in healthy people across ages. Study-level points and caveats: The fall in TCR beta diversity per million T cells was roughly linear with age.

This CDR3 is built from 14 residues. V dropped 0 bases and J dropped 6 bases, with 11 bases sitting between them. In germline, CDR1 is MNHEY, CDR2 SVGAGI. Next came a second PCR, run for about 7 to 11 cycles, which used a sample-barcoded 5' primer along with a J-beta primer mix. TCRdb passed the 5' RACE reads through MiXCR, listing each CDR3 protein once. The table lists approximately 800,000 distinct CDR3 sequences, around 36% of them singletons. The study recruited healthy Caucasian donors from Russia who were aged about 6 to 90. Each individual donor underwent a draw of around 9.8 milliliters of peripheral blood. RNA extraction gave at least 5.5 micrograms of total RNA per sample.

This clonotype was obtained from a man younger than 30 in good health. This chain links TRBV6-5 with TRBJ1-2, with D perhaps matching TRBD1 (5 bases). The sequenced material came from blood. CDR3 loop: CASSYSQGRDGYTF. CDR3 nucleotides: TGTGCCAGCAGTTACTCCCAGGGAAGGGATGGCTACACCTTC.